This T cell receptor beta chain was identified during a study of OX40 agonist ivuxolimab in advanced cancers. Worth noting for this clone: Its antigen is unknown.

Sequencing used immunoSEQ multiplex PCR; TCRdb keeps in-frame clones, though not all of them. The sample contains 55,000 to 65,000 clones, more than 75% of which appear only once. Trimming removed 6 bases at V and 8 bases at J, with 12 bases between. In germline, CDR1 is MNHEY, CDR2 SMNVEV (reference sequence). This CDR3 comprises 12 residues. Overall study results and limits: Averaged across samples, CD8+ T cells carried more expanded clones than CD4+ did.

The sequences come from CD4+ or CD8+ T cells sorted from blood, collected in a trial of the OX40 agonist ivuxolimab. The chain employs TRBV27 and TRBJ2-3; maybe TRBD1 (5 bases). The origin of this receptor is an adult with an advanced solid tumor such as melanoma, head and neck, liver or kidney cancer. The CDR3 here is CASRQAGRTQYF. The CDR3 DNA sequence: TGTGCCAGCAGACAGGCAGGGCGTACGCAGTATTTT.